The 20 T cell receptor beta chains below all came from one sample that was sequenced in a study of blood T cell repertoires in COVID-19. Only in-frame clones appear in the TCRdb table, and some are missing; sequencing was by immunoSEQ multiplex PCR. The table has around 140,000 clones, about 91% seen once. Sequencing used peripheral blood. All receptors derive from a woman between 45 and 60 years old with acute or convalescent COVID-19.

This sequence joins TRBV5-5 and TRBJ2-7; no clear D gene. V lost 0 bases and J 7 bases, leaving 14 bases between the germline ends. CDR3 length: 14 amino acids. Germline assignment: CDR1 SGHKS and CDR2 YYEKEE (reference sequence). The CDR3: CASSLGVGLGEQYF. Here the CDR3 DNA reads TGTGCCAGCAGCTTGGGTGTAGGCCTAGGAGAGCAGTACTTC.

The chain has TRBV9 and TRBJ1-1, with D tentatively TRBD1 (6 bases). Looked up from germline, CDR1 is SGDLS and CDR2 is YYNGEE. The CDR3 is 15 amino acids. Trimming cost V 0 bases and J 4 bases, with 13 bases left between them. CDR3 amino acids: CASSVEGVGSTEAFF. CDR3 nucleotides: TGTGCCAGCAGCGTAGAGGGGGTTGGGAGCACTGAAGCTTTCTTT. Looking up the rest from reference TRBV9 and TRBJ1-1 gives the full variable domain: DSGVTQTPKHLITATGQRVTLRCSPRSGDLSVYWYQQSLDQGLQFLIQYYNGEERAKGNILERFSAQQFPDLHSELNLSSLELGDSALYFCASSVEGVGSTEAFFGQGTRLTVV.

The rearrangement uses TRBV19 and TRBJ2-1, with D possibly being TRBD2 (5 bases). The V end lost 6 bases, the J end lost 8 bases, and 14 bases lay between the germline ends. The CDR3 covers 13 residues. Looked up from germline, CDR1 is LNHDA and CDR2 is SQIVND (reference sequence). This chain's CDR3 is CASRRASQDEQFF. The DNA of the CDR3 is TGTGCCAGTAGGAGGGCCTCCCAAGATGAGCAGTTCTTC.

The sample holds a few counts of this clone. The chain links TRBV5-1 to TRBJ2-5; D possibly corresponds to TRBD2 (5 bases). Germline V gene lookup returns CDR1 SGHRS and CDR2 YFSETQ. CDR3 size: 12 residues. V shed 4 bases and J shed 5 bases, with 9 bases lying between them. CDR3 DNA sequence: TGCGCCAGCAGCCAGACTAAGGAGACCCAGTACTTC. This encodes CASSQTKETQYF.

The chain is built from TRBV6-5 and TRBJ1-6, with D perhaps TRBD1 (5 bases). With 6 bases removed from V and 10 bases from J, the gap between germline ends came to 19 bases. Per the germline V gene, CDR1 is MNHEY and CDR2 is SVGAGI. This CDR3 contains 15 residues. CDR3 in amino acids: CASRNPGGVGSPLHF. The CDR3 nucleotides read TGTGCCAGCAGAAATCCGGGGGGGGTGGGATCACCCCTCCACTTT.

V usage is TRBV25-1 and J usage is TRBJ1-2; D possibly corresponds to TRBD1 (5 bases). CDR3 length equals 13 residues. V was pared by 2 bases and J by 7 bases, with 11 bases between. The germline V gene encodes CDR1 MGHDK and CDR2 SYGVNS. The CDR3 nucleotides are TGTGCCAGCAGTGAACCAGGGAAAATTGGCTACACCTTC. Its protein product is CASSEPGKIGYTF.

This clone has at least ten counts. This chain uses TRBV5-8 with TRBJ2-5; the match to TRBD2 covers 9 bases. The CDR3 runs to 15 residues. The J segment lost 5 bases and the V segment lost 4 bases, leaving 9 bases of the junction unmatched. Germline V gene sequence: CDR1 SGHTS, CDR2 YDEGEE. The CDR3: CASSSSGGERETQYF. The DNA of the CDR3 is TGTGCCAGCAGCAGTAGCGGGGGTGAGAGGGAGACCCAGTACTTC.

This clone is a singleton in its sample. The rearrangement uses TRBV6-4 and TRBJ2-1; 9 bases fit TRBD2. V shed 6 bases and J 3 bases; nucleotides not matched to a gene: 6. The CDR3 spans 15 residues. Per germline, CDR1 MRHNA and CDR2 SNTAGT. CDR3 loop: CASSPGLADYNEQFF. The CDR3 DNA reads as TGTGCCAGCAGCCCGGGACTAGCTGACTACAATGAGCAGTTCTTC.

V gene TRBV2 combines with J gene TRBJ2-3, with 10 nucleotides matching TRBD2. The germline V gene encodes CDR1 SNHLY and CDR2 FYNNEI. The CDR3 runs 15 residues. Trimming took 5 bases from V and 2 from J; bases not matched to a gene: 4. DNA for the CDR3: TGTGCCAGCAGTCTAGCGGGGGACGACACAGATACGCAGTATTTT. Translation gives CASSLAGDDTDTQYF.

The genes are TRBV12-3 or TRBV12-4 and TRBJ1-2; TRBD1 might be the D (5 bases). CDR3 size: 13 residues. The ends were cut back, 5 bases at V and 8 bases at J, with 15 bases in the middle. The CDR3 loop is CASSGQGLGGYTF. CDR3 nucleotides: TGTGCCAGCAGTGGACAAGGATTGGGGGGCTACACCTTC.

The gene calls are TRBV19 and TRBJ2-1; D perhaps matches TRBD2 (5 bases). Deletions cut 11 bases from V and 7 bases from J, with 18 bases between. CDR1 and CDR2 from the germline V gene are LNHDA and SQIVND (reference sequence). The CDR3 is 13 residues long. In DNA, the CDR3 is TGTGCCGCCGCCAAAACTAGGAATAATGAGCAGTTCTTC. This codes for CAAAKTRNNEQFF.

The CDR3 is CASSPGPAGGITGELFF. The CDR3 DNA follows: TGCGCCAGCAGCCCAGGGCCTGCGGGAGGGATCACCGGGGAGCTGTTTTTT. The chain couples TRBV5-1 to TRBJ2-2; TRBD2 matches 9 bases. The V and J ends lost 4 bases and 4 bases, in that order; junction bases with no gene match: 11. The CDR3 spans 17 residues. The germline V gene encodes CDR1 SGHRS and CDR2 YFSETQ.

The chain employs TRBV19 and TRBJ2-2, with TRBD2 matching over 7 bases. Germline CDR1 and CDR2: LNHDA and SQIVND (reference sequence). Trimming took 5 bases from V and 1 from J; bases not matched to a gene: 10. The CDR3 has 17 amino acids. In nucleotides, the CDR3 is TGTGCCAGTAGTCCCCCCCGGCTAGCGGTGAACACCGGGGAGCTGTTTTTT. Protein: CASSPPRLAVNTGELFF.

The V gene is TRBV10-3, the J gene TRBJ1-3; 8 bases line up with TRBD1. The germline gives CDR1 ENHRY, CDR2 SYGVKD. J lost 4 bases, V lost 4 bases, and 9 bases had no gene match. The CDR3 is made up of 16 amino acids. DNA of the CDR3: TGTGCCATCAGTGGGCGGACAGGGCTGTCCGGAAACACCATATATTTT. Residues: CAISGRTGLSGNTIYF.

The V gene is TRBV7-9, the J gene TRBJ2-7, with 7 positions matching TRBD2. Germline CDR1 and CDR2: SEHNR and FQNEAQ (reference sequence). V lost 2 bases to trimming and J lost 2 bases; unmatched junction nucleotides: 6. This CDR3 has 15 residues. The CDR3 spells CASSLSSAGTYEQYF. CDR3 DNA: TGTGCCAGCAGCTTATCTTCAGCGGGAACCTACGAGCAGTACTTC.

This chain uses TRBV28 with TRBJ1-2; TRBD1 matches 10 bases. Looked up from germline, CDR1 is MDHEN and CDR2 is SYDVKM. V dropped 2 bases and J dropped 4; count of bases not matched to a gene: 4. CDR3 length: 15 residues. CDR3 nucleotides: TGTGCCAGCAGTTTAGACAGGGGGCAGGGCTATGGCTACACCTTC. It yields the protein CASSLDRGQGYGYTF.

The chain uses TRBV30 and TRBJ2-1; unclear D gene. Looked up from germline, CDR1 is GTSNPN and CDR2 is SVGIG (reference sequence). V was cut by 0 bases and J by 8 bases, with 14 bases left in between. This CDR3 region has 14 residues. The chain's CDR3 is CAWSVALEVDEQFF. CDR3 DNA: TGTGCCTGGAGTGTGGCGCTTGAGGTCGATGAGCAGTTCTTC.

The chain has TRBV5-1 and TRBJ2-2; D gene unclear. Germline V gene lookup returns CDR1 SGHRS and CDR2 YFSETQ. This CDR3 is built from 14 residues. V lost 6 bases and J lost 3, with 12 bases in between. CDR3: CASNPRSDTGELFF. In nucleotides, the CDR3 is TGCGCCAGCAACCCCCGATCGGACACCGGGGAGCTGTTTTTT.

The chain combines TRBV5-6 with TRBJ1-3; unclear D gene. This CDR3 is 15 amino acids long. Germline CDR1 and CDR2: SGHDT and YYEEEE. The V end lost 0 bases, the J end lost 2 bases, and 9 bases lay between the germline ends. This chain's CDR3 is CASSLASEPGNTIYF. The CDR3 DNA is TGTGCCAGCAGCTTGGCTTCAGAACCTGGAAACACCATATATTTT.

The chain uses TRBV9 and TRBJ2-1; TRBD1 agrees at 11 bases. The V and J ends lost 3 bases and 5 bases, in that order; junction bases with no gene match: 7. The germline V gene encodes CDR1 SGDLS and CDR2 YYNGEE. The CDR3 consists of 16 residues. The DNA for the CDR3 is TGTGCCAGCAGCGCCCGCCCGGGACAGGGGGACAATGAGCAGTTCTTC. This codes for CASSARPGQGDNEQFF.